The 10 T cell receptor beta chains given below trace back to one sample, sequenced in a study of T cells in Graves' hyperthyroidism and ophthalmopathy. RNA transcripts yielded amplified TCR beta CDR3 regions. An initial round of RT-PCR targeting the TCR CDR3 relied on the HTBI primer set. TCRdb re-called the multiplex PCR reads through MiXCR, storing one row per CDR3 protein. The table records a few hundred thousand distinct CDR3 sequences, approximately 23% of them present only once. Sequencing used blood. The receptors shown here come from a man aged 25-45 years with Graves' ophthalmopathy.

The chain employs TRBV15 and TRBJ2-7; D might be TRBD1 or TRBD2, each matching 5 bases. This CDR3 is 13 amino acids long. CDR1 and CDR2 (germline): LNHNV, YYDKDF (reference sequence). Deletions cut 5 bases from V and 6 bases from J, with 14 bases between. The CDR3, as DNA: TGTGCCACCAGCCCACGACGGGGCGCCGAGCAGTACTTC. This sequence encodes CATSPRRGAEQYF.

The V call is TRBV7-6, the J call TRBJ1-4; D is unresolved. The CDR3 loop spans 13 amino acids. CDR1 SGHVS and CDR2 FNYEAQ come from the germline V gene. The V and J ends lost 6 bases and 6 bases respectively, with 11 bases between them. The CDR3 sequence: CASRPDTDEKLFF. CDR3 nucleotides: TGTGCCAGCAGACCTGACACGGATGAAAAACTGTTTTTT. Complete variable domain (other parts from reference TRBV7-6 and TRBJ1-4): GAGVSQSPRYKVTKRGQDVALRCDPISGHVSLYWYRQALGQGPEFLTYFNYEAQQDKSGLPNDRFSAERPEGSISTLTIQRTEQRDSAMYRCASRPDTDEKLFFGSGTQLSVL.

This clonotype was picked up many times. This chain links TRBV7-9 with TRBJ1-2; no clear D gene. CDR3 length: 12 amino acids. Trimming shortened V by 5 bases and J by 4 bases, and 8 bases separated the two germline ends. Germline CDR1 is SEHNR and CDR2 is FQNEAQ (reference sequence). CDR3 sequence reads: CASSRATYGYTF. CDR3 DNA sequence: TGTGCCAGCAGCAGGGCCACCTATGGCTACACCTTC.

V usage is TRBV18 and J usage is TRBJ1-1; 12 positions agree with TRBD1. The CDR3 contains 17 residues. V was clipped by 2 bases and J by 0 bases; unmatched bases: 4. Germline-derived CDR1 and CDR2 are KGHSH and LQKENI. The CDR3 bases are TGTGCCAGCTCACCAACCGGGACAGGGGGCATGAACACTGAAGCTTTCTTT. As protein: CASSPTGTGGMNTEAFF.

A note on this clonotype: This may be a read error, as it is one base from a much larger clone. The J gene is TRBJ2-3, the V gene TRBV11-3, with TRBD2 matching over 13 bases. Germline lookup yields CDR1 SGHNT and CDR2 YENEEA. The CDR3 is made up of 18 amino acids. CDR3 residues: CASNLDEGTSGITDTQYF. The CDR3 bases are TGTGCCAGCAACTTAGATGAGGGGACTAGCGGGATCACAGATACGCAGTATTTT.

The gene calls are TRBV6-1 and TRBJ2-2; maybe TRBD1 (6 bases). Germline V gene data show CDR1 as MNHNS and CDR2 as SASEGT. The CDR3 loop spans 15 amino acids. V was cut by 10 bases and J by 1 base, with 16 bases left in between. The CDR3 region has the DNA TGTGCCACCCCCGCCGAGGACAGGAACACCGGGGAGCTGTTTTTT. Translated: CATPAEDRNTGELFF.

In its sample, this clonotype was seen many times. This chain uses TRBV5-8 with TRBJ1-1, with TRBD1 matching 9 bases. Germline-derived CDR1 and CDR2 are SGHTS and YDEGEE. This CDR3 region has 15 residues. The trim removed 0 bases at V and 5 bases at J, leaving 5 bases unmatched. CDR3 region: CASSLGQGERTEAFF. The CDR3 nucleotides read TGTGCCAGCAGCTTGGGACAGGGGGAACGGACTGAAGCTTTCTTT.

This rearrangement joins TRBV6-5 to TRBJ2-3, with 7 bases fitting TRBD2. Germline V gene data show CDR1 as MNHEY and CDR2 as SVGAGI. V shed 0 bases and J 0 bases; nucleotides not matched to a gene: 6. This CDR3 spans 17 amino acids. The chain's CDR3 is CASSYSASGGSTDTQYF. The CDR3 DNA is TGTGCCAGCAGTTACTCGGCTAGCGGTGGTAGCACAGATACGCAGTATTTT.

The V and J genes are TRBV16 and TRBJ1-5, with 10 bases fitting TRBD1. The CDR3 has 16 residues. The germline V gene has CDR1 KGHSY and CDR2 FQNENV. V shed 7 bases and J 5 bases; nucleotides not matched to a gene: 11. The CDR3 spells CASTLLTGGFDQPQHF. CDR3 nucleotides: TGTGCCAGCACCCTATTGACAGGGGGCTTCGATCAGCCCCAGCATTTT. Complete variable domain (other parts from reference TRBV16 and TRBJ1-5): GEEVAQTPKHLVRGEGQKAKLYCAPIKGHSYVFWYQQVLKNEFKFLISFQNENVFDETGMPKERFSAKCLPNSPCSLEIQATKLEDSAVYFCASTLLTGGFDQPQHFGDGTRLSIL.

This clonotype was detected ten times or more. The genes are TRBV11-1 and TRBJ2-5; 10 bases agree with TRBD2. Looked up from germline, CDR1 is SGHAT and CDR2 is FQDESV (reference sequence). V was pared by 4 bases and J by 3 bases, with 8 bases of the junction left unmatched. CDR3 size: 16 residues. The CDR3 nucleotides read TGTGCCAGCAGCTCAGGACTAGCGGTTACCGAAGAGACCCAGTACTTC. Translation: CASSSGLAVTEETQYF. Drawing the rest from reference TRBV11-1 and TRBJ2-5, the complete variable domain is EAEVAQSPRYKITEKSQAVAFWCDPISGHATLYWYRQILGQGPELLVQFQDESVVDDSQLPKDRFSAERLKGVDSTLKIQPAELGDSAMYLCASSSGLAVTEETQYFGPGTRLLVL.